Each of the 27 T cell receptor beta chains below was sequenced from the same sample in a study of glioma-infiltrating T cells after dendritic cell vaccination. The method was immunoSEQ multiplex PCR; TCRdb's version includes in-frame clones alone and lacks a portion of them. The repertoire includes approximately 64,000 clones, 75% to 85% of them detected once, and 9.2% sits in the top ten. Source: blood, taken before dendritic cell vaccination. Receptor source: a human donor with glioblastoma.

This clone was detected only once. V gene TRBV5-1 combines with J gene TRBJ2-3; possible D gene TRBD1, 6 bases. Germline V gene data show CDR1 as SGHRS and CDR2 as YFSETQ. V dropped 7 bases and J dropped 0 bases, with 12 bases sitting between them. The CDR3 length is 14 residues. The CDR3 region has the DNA TGCGCCAGCCGCCTAACAGGGAGCACAGATACGCAGTATTTT. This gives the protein CASRLTGSTDTQYF.

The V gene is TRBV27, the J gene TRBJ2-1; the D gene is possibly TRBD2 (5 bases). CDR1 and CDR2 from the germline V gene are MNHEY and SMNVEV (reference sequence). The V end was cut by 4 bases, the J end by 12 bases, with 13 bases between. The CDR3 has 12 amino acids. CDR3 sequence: CASSSRTRAQFF. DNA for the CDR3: TGTGCCAGCAGTTCGCGGACGAGGGCGCAGTTCTTC.

The chain's CDR3 is CAISEGRDGGFYEQYF. The CDR3 DNA is TGTGCCATCAGTGAAGGTCGGGACGGGGGGTTCTACGAGCAGTACTTC. This chain uses TRBV10-3 with TRBJ2-7; 7 bases match TRBD2. This CDR3 region has 16 residues. V dropped 3 bases and J dropped 3; count of bases not matched to a gene: 11. Germline CDR1 reads ENHRY; CDR2 reads SYGVKD.

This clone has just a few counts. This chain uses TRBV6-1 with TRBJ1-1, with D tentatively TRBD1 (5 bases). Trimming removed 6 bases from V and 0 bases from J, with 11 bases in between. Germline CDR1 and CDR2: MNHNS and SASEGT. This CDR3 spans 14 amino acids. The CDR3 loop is CASRAGLVNTEAFF. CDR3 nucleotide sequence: TGTGCCAGCAGGGCGGGACTTGTGAACACTGAAGCTTTCTTT.

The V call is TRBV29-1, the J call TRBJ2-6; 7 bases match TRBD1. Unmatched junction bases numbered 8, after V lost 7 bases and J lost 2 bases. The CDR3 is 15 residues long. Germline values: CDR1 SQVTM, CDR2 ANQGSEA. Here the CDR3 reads CSATTGPTGANVLTF. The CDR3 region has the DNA TGCAGCGCAACGACAGGGCCTACTGGGGCCAACGTCCTGACTTTC.

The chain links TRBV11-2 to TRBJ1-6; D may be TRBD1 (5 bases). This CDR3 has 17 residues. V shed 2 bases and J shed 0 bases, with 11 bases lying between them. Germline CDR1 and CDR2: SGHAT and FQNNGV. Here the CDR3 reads CASSLWGDSSYNSPLHF. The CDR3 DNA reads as TGTGCCAGCAGCTTATGGGGGGATAGCTCCTATAATTCACCCCTCCACTTT.

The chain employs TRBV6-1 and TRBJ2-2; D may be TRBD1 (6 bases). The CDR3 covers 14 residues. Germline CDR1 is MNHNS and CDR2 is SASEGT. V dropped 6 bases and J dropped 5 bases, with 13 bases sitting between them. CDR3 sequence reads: CASRQGTGTGELFF. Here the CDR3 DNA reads TGTGCCAGCAGACAGGGCACTGGGACCGGGGAGCTGTTTTTT.

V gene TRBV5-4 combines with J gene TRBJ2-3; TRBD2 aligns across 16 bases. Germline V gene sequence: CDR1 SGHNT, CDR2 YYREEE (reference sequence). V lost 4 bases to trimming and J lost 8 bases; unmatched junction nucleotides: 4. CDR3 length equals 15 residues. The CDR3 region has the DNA TGTGCCAGCAGCGTGGGACTAGCGGGGGGGGTTACGCAGTATTTT. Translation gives CASSVGLAGGVTQYF.

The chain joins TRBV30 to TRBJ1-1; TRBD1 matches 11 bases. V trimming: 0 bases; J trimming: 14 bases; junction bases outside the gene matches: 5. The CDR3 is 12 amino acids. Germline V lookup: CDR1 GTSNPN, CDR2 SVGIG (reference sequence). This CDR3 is CAWSVRRTGGFF. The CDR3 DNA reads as TGTGCCTGGAGTGTAAGGCGGACAGGGGGCTTCTTT.

The CDR3 sequence: CASSLQSPYGYTF. The DNA for the CDR3 is TGTGCCAGCAGCCTACAGTCTCCCTATGGCTACACCTTC. The chain recombines TRBV7-2 with TRBJ1-2, with unresolved D. This CDR3 has 13 amino acids. Germline V gives CDR1 SGHTA, CDR2 FQGNSA. V was pared by 5 bases and J by 4 bases, with 11 bases between. The full variable domain, with the rest looked up from reference TRBV7-2 and TRBJ1-2, is GAGVSQSPSNKVTEKGKDVELRCDPISGHTALYWYRQSLGQGLEFLIYFQGNSAPDKSGLPSDRFSAERTGGSVSTLTIQRTQQEDSAVYLCASSLQSPYGYTFGSGTRLTVV.

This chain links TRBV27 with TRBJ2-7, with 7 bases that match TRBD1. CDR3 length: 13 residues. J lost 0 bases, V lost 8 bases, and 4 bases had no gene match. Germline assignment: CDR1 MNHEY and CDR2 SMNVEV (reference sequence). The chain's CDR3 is CASGTAFSYEQYF. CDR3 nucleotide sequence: TGTGCCAGCGGGACAGCCTTCTCCTACGAGCAGTACTTC.

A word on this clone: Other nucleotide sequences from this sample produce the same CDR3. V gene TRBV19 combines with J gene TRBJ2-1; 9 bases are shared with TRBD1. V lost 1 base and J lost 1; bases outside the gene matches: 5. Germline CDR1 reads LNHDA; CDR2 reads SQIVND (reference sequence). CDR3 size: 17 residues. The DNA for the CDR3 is TGTGCCAGTAGTATAGGCCGGGACAGGGCATCCTACAATGAGCAGTTCTTC. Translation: CASSIGRDRASYNEQFF.

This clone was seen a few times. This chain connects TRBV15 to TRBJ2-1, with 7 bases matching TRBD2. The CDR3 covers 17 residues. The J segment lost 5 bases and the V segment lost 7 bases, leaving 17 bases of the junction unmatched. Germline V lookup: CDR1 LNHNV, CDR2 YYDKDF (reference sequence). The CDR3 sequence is CATNEDGRARRHNEQFF. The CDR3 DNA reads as TGTGCCACCAACGAAGATGGGAGGGCGCGGAGACACAATGAGCAGTTCTTC.

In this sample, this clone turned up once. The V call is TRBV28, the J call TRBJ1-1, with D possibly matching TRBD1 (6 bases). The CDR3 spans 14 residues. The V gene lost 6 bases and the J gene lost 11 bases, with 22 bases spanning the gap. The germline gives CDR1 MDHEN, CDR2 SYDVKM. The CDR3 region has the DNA TGTGCCAGCAGCTCGAATCAACAGGGCCAGAAGGCTTTCTTT. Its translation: CASSSNQQGQKAFF.

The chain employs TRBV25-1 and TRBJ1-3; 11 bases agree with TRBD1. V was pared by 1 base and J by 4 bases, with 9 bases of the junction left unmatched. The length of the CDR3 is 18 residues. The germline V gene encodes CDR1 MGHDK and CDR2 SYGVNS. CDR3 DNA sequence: TGTGCCAGCAGTGAATGGGGGGGACAGGGGGAAGGAGGAAACACCATATATTTT. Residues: CASSEWGGQGEGGNTIYF.

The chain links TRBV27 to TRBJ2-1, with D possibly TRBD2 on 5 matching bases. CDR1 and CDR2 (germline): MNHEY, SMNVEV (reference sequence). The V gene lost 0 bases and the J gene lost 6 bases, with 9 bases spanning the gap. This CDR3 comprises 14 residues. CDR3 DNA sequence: TGTGCCAGCAGTTTATCCGGCCGGGGCAATGAGCAGTTCTTC. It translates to CASSLSGRGNEQFF.

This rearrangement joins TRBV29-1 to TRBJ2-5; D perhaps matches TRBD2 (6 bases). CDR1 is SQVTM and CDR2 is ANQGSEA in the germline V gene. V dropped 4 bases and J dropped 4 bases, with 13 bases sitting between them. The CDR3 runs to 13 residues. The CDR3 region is CSVGGVPTETQYF. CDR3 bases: TGCAGCGTTGGGGGGGTCCCTACAGAGACCCAGTACTTC.

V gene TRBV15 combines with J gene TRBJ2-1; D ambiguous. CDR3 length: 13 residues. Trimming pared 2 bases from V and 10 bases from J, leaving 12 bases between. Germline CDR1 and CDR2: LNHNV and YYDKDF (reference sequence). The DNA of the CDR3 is TGTGCCACCAGCAGACCCACCCTCGGGGAGCAGTTCTTC. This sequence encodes CATSRPTLGEQFF.

The CDR3 nucleotides read TGTGCCAGCAGCTGGCGGGACCCCACATCATGGGATGAGCAGTTCTTC. The encoded protein is CASSWRDPTSWDEQFF. The V and J genes are TRBV7-8 and TRBJ2-1, with D possibly being TRBD2 (6 bases). The CDR3 extends over 16 amino acids. The V gene lost 4 bases and the J gene lost 8 bases, with 21 bases spanning the gap. Germline V gene data show CDR1 as SGHVS and CDR2 as FQNEAQ.

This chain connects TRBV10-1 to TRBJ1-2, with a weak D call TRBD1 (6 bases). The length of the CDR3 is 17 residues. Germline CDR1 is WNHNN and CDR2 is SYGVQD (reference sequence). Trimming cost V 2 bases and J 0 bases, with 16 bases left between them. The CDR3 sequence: CASSESRAGHPNYGYTF. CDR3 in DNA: TGCGCCAGCAGTGAGAGTAGAGCGGGACACCCTAACTATGGCTACACCTTC.

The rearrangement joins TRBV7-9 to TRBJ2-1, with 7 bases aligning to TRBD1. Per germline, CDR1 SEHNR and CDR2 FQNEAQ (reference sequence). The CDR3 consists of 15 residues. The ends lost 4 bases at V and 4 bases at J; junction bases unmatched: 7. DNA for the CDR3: TGTGCCAGCAGCTCCCCGACAGGGACATACAATGAGCAGTTCTTC. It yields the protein CASSSPTGTYNEQFF.

The CDR3 loop is CASSSPVIRLAEQETQYF. The CDR3 nucleotides are TGTGCCAGCAGCTCTCCCGTGATAAGACTAGCGGAGCAAGAGACCCAGTACTTC. This sequence joins TRBV7-8 and TRBJ2-5, with 9 bases identical to TRBD2. The CDR3 spans 18 residues. CDR1 and CDR2 from the germline V gene are SGHVS and FQNEAQ. Trimming at V came to 4 bases and at J to 2 bases, leaving 14 bases not matched to a gene.

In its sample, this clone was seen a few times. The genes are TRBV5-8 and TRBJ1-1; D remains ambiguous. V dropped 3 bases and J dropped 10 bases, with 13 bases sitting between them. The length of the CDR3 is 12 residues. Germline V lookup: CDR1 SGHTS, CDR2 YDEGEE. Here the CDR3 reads CASSSGSRVAFF. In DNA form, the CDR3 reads TGTGCCAGCAGCTCCGGGTCGAGGGTAGCTTTCTTT. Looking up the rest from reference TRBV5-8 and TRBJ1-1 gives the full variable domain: EAGVTQSPTHLIKTRGQQATLRCSPISGHTSVYWYQQALGLGLQFLLWYDEGEERNRGNFPPRFSGRQFPNYSSELNVNALELEDSALYLCASSSGSRVAFFGQGTRLTVV.

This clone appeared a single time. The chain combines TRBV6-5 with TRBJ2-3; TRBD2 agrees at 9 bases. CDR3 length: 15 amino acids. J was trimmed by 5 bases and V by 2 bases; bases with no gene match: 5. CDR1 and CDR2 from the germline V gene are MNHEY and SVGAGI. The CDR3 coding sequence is TGTGCCAGCAGTTACGAGCGGGGGGCGAGAGATACGCAGTATTTT. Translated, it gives CASSYERGARDTQYF.

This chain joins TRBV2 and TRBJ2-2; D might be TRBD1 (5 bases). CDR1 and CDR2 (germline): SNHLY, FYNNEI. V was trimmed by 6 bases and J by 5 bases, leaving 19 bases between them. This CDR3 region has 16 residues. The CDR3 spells CASSGELGVGTGELFF. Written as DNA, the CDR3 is TGTGCCAGCAGCGGAGAGTTAGGGGTGGGGACCGGGGAGCTGTTTTTT.

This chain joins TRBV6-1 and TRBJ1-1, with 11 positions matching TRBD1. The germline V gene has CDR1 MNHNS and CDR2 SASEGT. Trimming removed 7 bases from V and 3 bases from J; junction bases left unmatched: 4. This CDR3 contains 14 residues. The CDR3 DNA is TGTGCCAGCATTTGGACAGGGGGCTACACTGAAGCTTTCTTT. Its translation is CASIWTGGYTEAFF.

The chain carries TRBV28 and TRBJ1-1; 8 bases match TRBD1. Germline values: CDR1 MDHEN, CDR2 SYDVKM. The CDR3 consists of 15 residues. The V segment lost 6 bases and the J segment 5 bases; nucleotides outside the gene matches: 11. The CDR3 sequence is CASSQPRTGRTEAFF. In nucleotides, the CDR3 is TGTGCCAGCAGCCAACCCCGGACAGGGAGGACTGAAGCTTTCTTT.